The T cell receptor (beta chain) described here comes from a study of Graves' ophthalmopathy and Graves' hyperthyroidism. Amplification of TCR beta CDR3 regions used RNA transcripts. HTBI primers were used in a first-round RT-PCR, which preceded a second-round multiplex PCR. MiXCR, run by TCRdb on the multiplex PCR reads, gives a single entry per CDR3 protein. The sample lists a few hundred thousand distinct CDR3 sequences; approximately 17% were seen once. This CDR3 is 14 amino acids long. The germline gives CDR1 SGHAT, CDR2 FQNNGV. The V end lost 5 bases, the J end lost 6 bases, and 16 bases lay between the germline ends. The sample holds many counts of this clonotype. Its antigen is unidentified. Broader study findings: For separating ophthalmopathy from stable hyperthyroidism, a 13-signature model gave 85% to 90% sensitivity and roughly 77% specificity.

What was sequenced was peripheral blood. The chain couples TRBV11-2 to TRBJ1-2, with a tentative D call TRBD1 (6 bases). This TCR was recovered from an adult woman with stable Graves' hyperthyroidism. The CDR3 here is CASSLRGGLDGYTF. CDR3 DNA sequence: TGTGCCAGCAGCCTCAGGGGCGGATTGGATGGCTACACCTTC.